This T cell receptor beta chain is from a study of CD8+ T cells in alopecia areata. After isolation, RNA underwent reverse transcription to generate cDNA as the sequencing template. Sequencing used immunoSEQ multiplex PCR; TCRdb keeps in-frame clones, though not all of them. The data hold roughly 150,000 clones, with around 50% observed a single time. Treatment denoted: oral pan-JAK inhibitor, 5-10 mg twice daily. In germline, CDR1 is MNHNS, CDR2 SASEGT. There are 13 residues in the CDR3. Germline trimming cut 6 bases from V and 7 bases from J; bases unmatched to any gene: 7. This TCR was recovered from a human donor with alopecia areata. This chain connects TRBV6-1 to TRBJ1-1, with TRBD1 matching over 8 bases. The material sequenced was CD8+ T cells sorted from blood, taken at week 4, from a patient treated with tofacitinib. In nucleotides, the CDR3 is TGTGCCAGCAGGTACAGGGGGAGCCTTGAAGCTTTCTTT. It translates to CASRYRGSLEAFF.